Listed below are T cell receptor beta chains from one sample, sequenced in a study of blood T cell repertoires in COVID-19. TCRdb's table, derived via immunoSEQ multiplex PCR, lists solely in-frame clones and lacks some. The data hold around 190,000 clones, with about four fifths observed a single time. Sequencing was carried out using peripheral blood. These receptors came from a man aged 55 to 70 with acute or convalescent COVID-19. Each CDR3 is given with its conserved first and last residue. D genes are given only for firm matches. Clone size is given for some rows only: seen once, a few or many times, or a class if the clone is expanded.

d_gene	v_gene	j_gene	abundance	CDR3aa	CDR3nt
.	TRBV11-2	TRBJ1-2	.	CASSPLDRMRYGYTF	TGTGCCAGCAGCCCCCTAGACAGAATGCGCTATGGCTACACCTTC
TRBD2	TRBV6-5	TRBJ2-5	.	CASRLAGRSQETQYF	TGTGCCAGCAGGCTAGCGGGGAGGTCCCAAGAGACCCAGTACTTC
TRBD1	TRBV19	TRBJ2-1	few	CASSIQKGTGVNEQFF	TGTGCCAGTAGTATTCAGAAAGGGACAGGGGTCAATGAGCAGTTCTTC
.	TRBV19	TRBJ1-4	.	CASSPRGGGVEKLFF	TGTGCCAGTAGTCCGCGAGGGGGTGGGGTTGAAAAACTGTTTTTT
TRBD1	TRBV18	TRBJ2-2	.	CASSPQGTGLAGELFF	TGTGCCAGCTCACCGCAAGGGACAGGGCTGGCCGGGGAGCTGTTTTTT
TRBD2	TRBV10-3	TRBJ2-1	.	CAIREFSGGVYNEQFF	TGTGCCATCAGGGAATTTAGCGGGGGGGTTTACAATGAGCAGTTCTTC
.	TRBV4-1	TRBJ1-1	.	CASSQEVRTEAFF	TGCGCCAGCAGCCAAGAGGTCCGGACTGAAGCTTTCTTT
.	TRBV11-2	TRBJ1-5	.	CASSLGAGPQPQHF	TGTGCCAGCAGCTTAGGAGCAGGGCCTCAGCCCCAGCATTTT
.	TRBV20-1	TRBJ2-7	.	CSAGGQTEQYF	TGCAGTGCCGGAGGACAGACCGAGCAGTACTTC
TRBD1	TRBV4-3	TRBJ2-7	.	CASSQDFGTGTTYEQYF	TGCGCCAGCAGCCAAGACTTCGGGACAGGGACCACCTACGAGCAGTACTTC
.	TRBV5-6	TRBJ2-1	.	CASSQYNEQFF	TGTGCCAGCAGCCAATACAATGAGCAGTTCTTC